This TCR beta chain derives from a study of blood T cell repertoires in COVID-19. Across the study: Sample material is recorded as cDNA or gDNA derived from T cells, B-cell-depleted T cells, or PBMCs.

The CDR3 is made up of 13 amino acids. V was pared by 6 bases and J by 8 bases, with 4 bases of the junction left unmatched. Data came from immunoSEQ multiplex PCR; TCRdb stores just in-frame clones and leaves some out. The data contain about 150,000 clones, about 85% of them singletons. The TCR sequence derives from a man older than 75 with COVID-19, enrolled during active disease. The sequencing sample was made of peripheral blood. The chain links TRBV12-3 or TRBV12-4 to TRBJ1-6; TRBD1 matches 7 bases. As DNA, the CDR3 is TGTGCCAGCAGACAGGGGCCAGATTCACCCCTCCACTTT. Its translation is CASRQGPDSPLHF.